This T cell receptor (beta chain) was recorded in a study of blood T cell repertoires in COVID-19. The V gene's germline CDR1 is SGHTA and CDR2 FQGNSA. After removal of 2 bases from V and 4 bases from J, the junction contained 7 bases not matched to a gene. The CDR3 sequence is 17 residues long. The data were produced by immunoSEQ multiplex PCR, yet TCRdb's version contains in-frame clones alone and is incomplete. The sample carries more than 200,000 clones, approximately 80% recorded once. The TCR comes from a man aged 55 to 70 with acute or convalescent COVID-19. V gene TRBV7-2 combines with J gene TRBJ2-3; 12 nucleotides align to TRBD2. The sequencing sample was made of peripheral blood. In nucleotides, the CDR3 is TGTGCCAGCAGCTTAAGTCTAGCGGGAGGGCCCGCAGATACGCAGTATTTT. Translated, it gives CASSLSLAGGPADTQYF.